This entry lists 32 T cell receptor beta chains sequenced from one sample in a study of T cell changes during pregnancy in multiple sclerosis. The protocol was immunoSEQ multiplex PCR, while the TCRdb copy is restricted to in-frame clones and leaves out a portion. The table includes about 120,000 clones, roughly 92% detected once. The sample here was peripheral blood, taken before pregnancy. The receptors derive from a female donor with multiple sclerosis, enrolled in a pregnancy study.

CDR3 coding DNA: TGTGCCAGCAGCTTAATTAGCGGGGGGTGGGGAGAGACCCAGTACTTC. Translating gives CASSLISGGWGETQYF. The V gene is TRBV7-2, the J gene TRBJ2-5; 10 bases are a match to TRBD2. CDR1 SGHTA and CDR2 FQGNSA come from the germline V gene. J was trimmed by 4 bases and V by 2 bases; bases with no gene match: 7. CDR3 length equals 16 residues. Supplemented by reference TRBV7-2 and TRBJ2-5, the full variable domain reads GAGVSQSPSNKVTEKGKDVELRCDPISGHTALYWYRQSLGQGLEFLIYFQGNSAPDKSGLPSDRFSAERTGGSVSTLTIQRTQQEDSAVYLCASSLISGGWGETQYFGPGTRLLVL.

The chain links TRBV30 to TRBJ1-6; 9 bases are shared with TRBD1. Germline V gene sequence: CDR1 GTSNPN, CDR2 SVGIG (reference sequence). The CDR3 length is 16 residues. After removal of 5 bases from V and 0 bases from J, the junction contained 5 bases not matched to a gene. The CDR3 spells CAWRTGASSYNSPLHF. CDR3 bases: TGTGCCTGGCGGACAGGGGCGAGCTCCTATAATTCACCCCTCCACTTT.

In nucleotides, the CDR3 is TGTGCCAGCAGTGAAGAGGGGACACGTAATTCACCCCTCCACTTT. Translating gives CASSEEGTRNSPLHF. The rearrangement joins TRBV6-1 to TRBJ1-6; a weak D match, TRBD1 (6 bases). V lost 1 base to trimming and J lost 6 bases, with 10 bases between them. CDR3 length: 15 residues. Germline V gives CDR1 MNHNS, CDR2 SASEGT.

This chain joins TRBV28 and TRBJ2-6, with D possibly being TRBD1 (6 bases). The CDR3 consists of 16 residues. The germline V gene encodes CDR1 MDHEN and CDR2 SYDVKM. The V end lost 6 bases, the J end lost 0 bases, and 12 bases lay between the germline ends. This CDR3 is CASRLQGSSGANVLTF. CDR3 DNA: TGTGCCAGCAGACTACAGGGAAGCTCTGGGGCCAACGTCCTGACTTTC.

The CDR3 is CASSLPGMAETQYF. The CDR3 region has the DNA TGTGCCAGCAGCTTACCGGGAATGGCGGAGACCCAGTACTTC. The chain carries TRBV11-1 and TRBJ2-5; weak D call: TRBD2 (5 bases). This CDR3 is 14 amino acids long. Between the trimmed V and J ends, which lost 2 bases and 5 bases, there was a span of 12 bases. CDR1 is SGHAT and CDR2 is FQDESV in the germline V gene (reference sequence).

The rearrangement uses TRBV7-3 and TRBJ1-2; unclear D gene. The V gene's germline CDR1 is SGHTA and CDR2 FQGTGA. This CDR3 has 14 amino acids. V lost 3 bases, J lost 8 bases, and 16 bases lay in between. The CDR3 coding sequence is TGTGCCAGCAGCTTGGCCGGGTTTGTCGGGGGCTACACCTTC. Protein product: CASSLAGFVGGYTF. Full variable domain (rest looked up from reference TRBV7-3 and TRBJ1-2): GAGVSQTPSNKVTEKGKYVELRCDPISGHTALYWYRQSLGQGPEFLIYFQGTGAADDSGLPNDRFFAVRPEGSVSTLKIQRTERGDSAVYLCASSLAGFVGGYTFGSGTRLTVV.

Here the CDR3 reads CASSSRGATGNTEAFF. CDR3 bases: TGTGCCAGCAGTAGCCGGGGGGCAACAGGGAACACTGAAGCTTTCTTT. V is TRBV7-3 and J is TRBJ1-1, with D possibly matching TRBD1 (6 bases). V lost 6 bases and J 1 base, leaving 18 bases between the germline ends. Germline V gene sequence: CDR1 SGHTA, CDR2 FQGTGA. This CDR3 is built from 16 residues.

The genes are TRBV18 and TRBJ2-7; a weak D match, TRBD2 (6 bases). This CDR3 has 16 amino acids. From germline, CDR1 is KGHSH and CDR2 LQKENI. Trimming removed 2 bases from V and 6 bases from J, with 20 bases in between. In DNA form, the CDR3 reads TGTGCCAGCTCACCAGCGGGGACCTCGACCCTACCCGAGCAGTACTTC. It encodes CASSPAGTSTLPEQYF.

V usage is TRBV25-1 and J usage is TRBJ2-5; TRBD1 aligns across 7 bases. V lost 1 base and J lost 2; bases outside the gene matches: 7. The CDR3 has 16 amino acids. Per the germline V gene, CDR1 is MGHDK and CDR2 is SYGVNS. Here the CDR3 DNA reads TGTGCCAGCAGTGAATCGTTAGGGGGCTGGCAAGAGACCCAGTACTTC. As protein: CASSESLGGWQETQYF. The variable domain in full, with the rest retrieved from reference TRBV25-1 and TRBJ2-5, is EADIYQTPRYLVIGTGKKITLECSQTMGHDKMYWYQQDPGMELHLIHYSYGVNSTEKGDLSSESTVSRIRTEHFPLTLESARPSHTSQYLCASSESLGGWQETQYFGPGTRLLVL.

This CDR3 is CASSFGWTARTGELFF. CDR3 nucleotide sequence: TGTGCCAGCAGCTTTGGATGGACAGCAAGGACCGGGGAGCTGTTTTTT. This chain uses TRBV7-2 with TRBJ2-2; possibly TRBD1 for D (6 bases). V lost 3 bases, J lost 5 bases, and 16 bases lay in between. The CDR3 covers 16 residues. CDR1 SGHTA and CDR2 FQGNSA come from the germline V gene.

V gene TRBV11-2 combines with J gene TRBJ1-1; D gene uncertain. CDR3 size: 13 residues. Per the germline V gene, CDR1 is SGHAT and CDR2 is FQNNGV. Trimming shortened V by 5 bases and J by 2 bases, and 9 bases separated the two germline ends. The CDR3 sequence is CASSIHPNTEAFF. CDR3 nucleotide sequence: TGTGCCAGCAGCATACACCCAAACACTGAAGCTTTCTTT.

The chain recombines TRBV27 with TRBJ1-2; TRBD1 matches 7 bases. The CDR3 consists of 15 residues. The V segment lost 5 bases and the J segment 2 bases; nucleotides outside the gene matches: 8. The germline CDR1 and CDR2 sequences are MNHEY and SMNVEV (reference sequence). The CDR3 DNA follows: TGTGCCAGCAGTCAGACAGGGATACCCAACTATGGCTACACCTTC. It translates to CASSQTGIPNYGYTF.

The V gene is TRBV2, the J gene TRBJ1-1, with TRBD1 matching 9 bases. The ends lost 6 bases at V and 6 bases at J; junction bases unmatched: 5. The CDR3 is made up of 13 amino acids. Germline lookup yields CDR1 SNHLY and CDR2 FYNNEI. The CDR3 protein is CASSADRGAEAFF. The CDR3 DNA reads as TGTGCCAGCAGCGCGGACAGGGGTGCTGAAGCTTTCTTT.

This chain uses TRBV6-1 with TRBJ1-1; D not certain. V lost 6 bases, J lost 2 bases, and 10 bases lay in between. The CDR3 covers 13 residues. Germline CDR1 reads MNHNS; CDR2 reads SASEGT. DNA of the CDR3: TGTGCCAGCAGCGATCACCTAAACACTGAAGCTTTCTTT. Amino acids: CASSDHLNTEAFF.

The chain recombines TRBV5-1 with TRBJ1-5; 7 positions agree with TRBD1. The trim removed 0 bases at V and 6 bases at J, leaving 9 bases unmatched. The CDR3 length is 16 residues. From germline, CDR1 is SGHRS and CDR2 YFSETQ. The DNA of the CDR3 is TGCGCCAGCAGCTTGGGGGGCACAGGGGTAGGTCAGCCCCAGCATTTT. Its protein is CASSLGGTGVGQPQHF.

The rearrangement links TRBV5-8 to TRBJ1-1; a possible D gene is TRBD1 (5 bases). Trimming removed 4 bases from V and 3 bases from J, with 13 bases in between. From germline, CDR1 is SGHTS and CDR2 YDEGEE. CDR3 size: 14 residues. The CDR3 bases are TGTGCCAGCAGCCATACAGGAGGGTACACTGAAGCTTTCTTT. It codes for CASSHTGGYTEAFF.

The V gene is TRBV29-1, the J gene TRBJ1-1; TRBD1 matches at 7 bases. This CDR3 comprises 15 residues. The trim removed 4 bases at V and 2 bases at J, leaving 10 bases unmatched. Germline assignment: CDR1 SQVTM and CDR2 ANQGSEA. CDR3 protein: CSVVLSGQLNTEAFF. CDR3 bases: TGCAGCGTTGTTTTGTCGGGACAGCTAAACACTGAAGCTTTCTTT. Complete variable domain (other parts from reference TRBV29-1 and TRBJ1-1): SAVISQKPSRDICQRGTSLTIQCQVDSQVTMMFWYRQQPGQSLTLIATANQGSEATYESGFVIDKFPISRPNLTFSTLTVSNMSPEDSSIYLCSVVLSGQLNTEAFFGQGTRLTVV.

J is TRBJ2-1 and V is TRBV27; 7 bases are shared with TRBD1. The CDR3 runs 17 residues. Per germline, CDR1 MNHEY and CDR2 SMNVEV (reference sequence). Trimming removed 3 bases from V and 2 bases from J; junction bases left unmatched: 10. The CDR3 loop is CASSFYPRQGPYNEQFF. CDR3 DNA: TGTGCCAGCAGTTTTTACCCCCGACAGGGCCCCTACAATGAGCAGTTCTTC.

Comments on this clone: The sample contains more than one DNA sequence encoding this CDR3. The chain has TRBV5-4 and TRBJ1-1; 8 bases are shared with TRBD1. Trimming cost V 3 bases and J 5 bases; bases outside gene matches: 6. The CDR3 contains 14 residues. Germline V gene sequence: CDR1 SGHNT, CDR2 YYREEE (reference sequence). CDR3 nucleotide sequence: TGTGCCAGCAGCTCTGGACAGGGTCGGACTGAAGCTTTCTTT. Amino acid sequence: CASSSGQGRTEAFF.

This rearrangement joins TRBV18 to TRBJ2-3, with 8 bases identical to TRBD1. This CDR3 contains 14 residues. V shed 6 bases and J 4 bases; nucleotides not matched to a gene: 6. Germline-derived CDR1 and CDR2 are KGHSH and LQKENI. The CDR3 nucleotides are TGTGCCAGCTCGGACAGGGATGGGTCAGATACGCAGTATTTT. Translating it yields CASSDRDGSDTQYF. Full variable domain (rest looked up from reference TRBV18 and TRBJ2-3): NAGVMQNPRHLVRRRGQEARLRCSPMKGHSHVYWYRQLPEEGLKFMVYLQKENIIDESGMPKERFSAEFPKEGPSILRIQQVVRGDSAAYFCASSDRDGSDTQYFGPGTRLTVL.

The CDR3 loop is CASSPRQGAKGNQPQHF. CDR3 DNA: TGTGCCAGCAGCCCACGGCAGGGGGCTAAGGGCAATCAGCCCCAGCATTTT. V is TRBV7-8 and J is TRBJ1-5; 8 bases map to TRBD1. The CDR3 is made up of 17 amino acids. Trimming at V came to 5 bases and at J to 2 bases, leaving 11 bases not matched to a gene. Per germline, CDR1 SGHVS and CDR2 FQNEAQ.

The gene calls are TRBV18 and TRBJ1-2, with D perhaps matching TRBD1 (6 bases). The CDR3 runs 16 residues. V was clipped by 6 bases and J by 5 bases, with 22 bases between them. Germline V gene data show CDR1 as KGHSH and CDR2 as LQKENI. The CDR3 DNA reads TGTGCCAGCTCGCAAAGTTCGACAGGAAGCCGATATGGCTACACCTTC. Encoded protein: CASSQSSTGSRYGYTF. Using reference TRBV18 and TRBJ1-2 for the parts outside the CDR3, the full variable domain is NAGVMQNPRHLVRRRGQEARLRCSPMKGHSHVYWYRQLPEEGLKFMVYLQKENIIDESGMPKERFSAEFPKEGPSILRIQQVVRGDSAAYFCASSQSSTGSRYGYTFGSGTRLTVV.

CDR3 sequence reads: CASSLEQGMYEQYF. The DNA of the CDR3 is TGTGCCAGCAGCTTAGAGCAGGGGATGTACGAGCAGTACTTC. The chain joins TRBV7-6 to TRBJ2-7, with D tentatively TRBD1 (6 bases). The CDR3 sequence is 14 residues long. Trimming took 1 base from V and 4 from J, leaving 11 bases between them. Germline assignment: CDR1 SGHVS and CDR2 FNYEAQ.

The chain links TRBV19 to TRBJ2-7; TRBD1 agrees at 12 bases. The CDR3 is 14 amino acids. From germline, CDR1 is LNHDA and CDR2 SQIVND (reference sequence). V dropped 9 bases and J dropped 2; count of bases not matched to a gene: 5. The chain's CDR3 is CASRDRGQTYEQYF. The DNA for the CDR3 is TGTGCCAGCCGGGACAGGGGGCAAACCTACGAGCAGTACTTC.

This clone occurred once. This chain uses TRBV5-5 with TRBJ1-1, with D perhaps TRBD1 (6 bases). V was cut by 2 bases and J by 5 bases, with 10 bases left in between. This CDR3 contains 13 residues. The germline gives CDR1 SGHKS, CDR2 YYEKEE (reference sequence). The CDR3 sequence: CASSFQGHTEAFF. CDR3 bases: TGTGCCAGCAGCTTTCAGGGGCATACTGAAGCTTTCTTT.

The genes are TRBV9 and TRBJ2-5, with D perhaps TRBD2 (6 bases). Germline V gene sequence: CDR1 SGDLS, CDR2 YYNGEE. Trimming shortened V by 3 bases and J by 2 bases, and 17 bases separated the two germline ends. CDR3 size: 16 residues. The CDR3 DNA reads as TGTGCCAGCAGCGCGCAAGGACTACCGAATCAAGAGACCCAGTACTTC. The encoded protein is CASSAQGLPNQETQYF.

CDR3: CSVGATTPNEQFF. The CDR3 coding sequence is TGCAGCGTTGGGGCTACAACACCTAATGAGCAGTTCTTC. The chain is built from TRBV29-1 and TRBJ2-1, with D hard to call. Trimming removed 4 bases at V and 7 bases at J, with 14 bases between. The germline CDR1 and CDR2 sequences are SQVTM and ANQGSEA. This CDR3 spans 13 amino acids.

V usage is TRBV30 and J usage is TRBJ2-7, with D unclear. V gave up 5 bases and J gave up 5 bases, with 19 bases separating them. Germline V gene lookup returns CDR1 GTSNPN and CDR2 SVGIG (reference sequence). The CDR3 sequence is 14 residues long. CDR3 nucleotides: TGTGCCTGGGCCAGAGACCCCTCAGGAAACGAGCAGTACTTC. This encodes CAWARDPSGNEQYF.

Notes on this clone: Within the sample, other DNA sequences also encode this same CDR3. The CDR3 spells CASSKETGFTEAFF. In DNA, the CDR3 is TGTGCCAGCAGCAAAGAGACGGGGTTCACTGAAGCTTTCTTT. The chain recombines TRBV11-1 with TRBJ1-1, with no clear D. This CDR3 region has 14 residues. Germline V gene lookup returns CDR1 SGHAT and CDR2 FQDESV (reference sequence). V was shortened by 5 bases and J by 4 bases, with 14 bases between the two germline ends.

The chain joins TRBV7-2 to TRBJ2-5; D remains ambiguous. The V end was cut by 2 bases, the J end by 0 bases, with 4 bases between. This CDR3 contains 13 residues. Germline V gives CDR1 SGHTA, CDR2 FQGNSA. The CDR3 loop reads CASSLSYQETQYF. The CDR3 coding sequence is TGTGCCAGCAGCTTATCTTACCAAGAGACCCAGTACTTC.

This chain joins TRBV7-6 and TRBJ1-2; the match to TRBD1 covers 7 bases. Germline-derived CDR1 and CDR2 are SGHVS and FNYEAQ. The CDR3 is 13 amino acids. J was trimmed by 6 bases and V by 4 bases; bases with no gene match: 5. The CDR3 DNA sequence: TGTGCCAGCAGCTCAGATCAGGGGGATGGCTACACCTTC. This sequence encodes CASSSDQGDGYTF. The variable domain in full, with the rest retrieved from reference TRBV7-6 and TRBJ1-2, is GAGVSQSPRYKVTKRGQDVALRCDPISGHVSLYWYRQALGQGPEFLTYFNYEAQQDKSGLPNDRFSAERPEGSISTLTIQRTEQRDSAMYRCASSSDQGDGYTFGSGTRLTVV.

CDR3 in amino acids: CASTAGASYNEQFF. The DNA for the CDR3 is TGCGCCAGCACGGCGGGAGCCTCCTACAATGAGCAGTTCTTC. The V call is TRBV10-2, the J call TRBJ2-1; 7 bases are a match to TRBD2. This CDR3 is 14 amino acids long. Germline-derived CDR1 and CDR2 are WSHSY and SAAADI. After removal of 7 bases from V and 0 bases from J, the junction contained 3 bases not matched to a gene.